The rows below give T cell receptor beta chains drawn from one sample of a study of breast tumors, draining lymph nodes, adjacent tissues. MiXCR was run by TCRdb on the multiplex PCR reads, yielding one entry per CDR3 protein. The sample carries 200,000 to 250,000 distinct CDR3 sequences, about 34% recorded once. The sequenced material came from axillary lymph node tissue. These receptors came from a female donor with breast cancer. Some clones in this sample may be carry-over from other donors' samples. The CDR3 runs from the conserved cysteine through the conserved F or W. A D gene is named only where the DNA matches it firmly. Only some rows state a clone size, as once, few, many or a class for expanded clones.

CDR3 | DNA | size | J | D | V
CASAPYPDYEQYF | TGTGCCAGCGCCCCCTATCCGGACTACGAGCAGTACTTC | many | TRBJ2-7 | - | TRBV5-8
CASSLLADGDNEQFF | TGTGCCAGCAGCTTACTAGCGGATGGGGACAATGAGCAGTTCTTC | - | TRBJ2-1 | TRBD2 | TRBV5-6
CSAAGLSGNTDTQYF | TGCAGTGCTGCGGGACTCTCTGGAAACACAGATACGCAGTATTTT | - | TRBJ2-3 | - | TRBV20-1
CATSRDRQGANVLTF | TGTGCCACCAGCAGAGATCGTCAGGGGGCCAACGTCCTGACTTTC | - | TRBJ2-6 | - | TRBV15
CASSVTGIASPLHF | TGCGCCAGCAGCGTGACAGGGATTGCTTCCCCCCTCCACTTT | - | TRBJ1-6 | TRBD1 | TRBV5-1
CASRTAGGPLHF | TGTGCCAGCCGGACAGCAGGCGGACCCCTCCACTTT | - | TRBJ1-6 | - | TRBV25-1
CASSLKTAFNEKLFF | TGTGCCAGCAGCTTGAAGACGGCCTTTAATGAAAAACTGTTTTTT | many | TRBJ1-4 | - | TRBV7-9
CASSVGGIGEKLFF | TGTGCCAGCAGCGTAGGAGGGATCGGGGAAAAACTGTTTTTT | many | TRBJ1-4 | - | TRBV9
CASSMLAGRGRRYNEQFF | TGTGCCAGCTCCATGTTAGCGGGACGGGGTAGACGTTACAATGAGCAGTTCTTC | many | TRBJ2-1 | TRBD2 | TRBV7-2
CASSLQRPEQYF | TGTGCCAGCAGCTTACAGAGGCCCGAGCAGTACTTC | many | TRBJ2-7 | - | TRBV7-9
CARPISGLNSPLHF | TGTGCCAGACCAATATCAGGGTTAAATTCACCCCTCCACTTT | once | TRBJ1-6 | - | TRBV19
CSANARIGSWYGFRGHGTQYF | TGCAGTGCAAATGCCAGGATCGGCAGTTGGTATGGCTTTAGGGGGCACGGGACCCAGTACTTC | - | TRBJ2-5 | TRBD1 | TRBV20-1
CSAVPTAGTDTQYF | TGCAGTGCTGTCCCGACCGCTGGCACAGATACGCAGTATTTT | many | TRBJ2-3 | - | TRBV20-1
CASRTGLEGYNEQFF | TGTGCCAGCAGAACCGGACTAGAGGGTTACAATGAGCAGTTCTTC | many | TRBJ2-1 | TRBD2 | TRBV7-9
CASGTGTDTQYF | TGTGCCAGCGGGACAGGCACAGATACGCAGTATTTT | - | TRBJ2-3 | TRBD1 | TRBV28
CSARAPSGANYGYTF | TGCAGTGCTAGAGCTCCATCGGGGGCGAACTATGGCTACACCTTC | many | TRBJ1-2 | - | TRBV20-1
CASSEDGGLRGNGYTF | TGTGCCAGCAGTGAAGATGGGGGACTCCGGGGAAATGGCTACACCTTC | many | TRBJ1-2 | - | TRBV2
CASSLEGRGYTGELFF | TGTGCCAGCAGCTTAGAGGGCAGGGGCTACACCGGGGAGCTGTTTTTT | once | TRBJ2-2 | - | TRBV7-2
CASSFLGTGDQPQHF | TGTGCCAGCAGTTTTCTGGGGACAGGGGATCAGCCCCAGCATTTT | - | TRBJ1-5 | TRBD1 | TRBV12-3/TRBV12-4
CASSPGPNSGNTIYF | TGTGCCAGCAGCCCGGGTCCCAACTCTGGAAACACCATATATTTT | many | TRBJ1-3 | - | TRBV7-6
CSVDGLAGGPPDTQYF | TGCAGCGTAGATGGACTAGCGGGAGGGCCCCCAGATACGCAGTATTTT | - | TRBJ2-3 | TRBD2 | TRBV29-1
CASSPVGQQLNTEAFF | TGTGCCAGCAGCCCCGTGGGACAGCAACTGAACACTGAAGCTTTCTTT | - | TRBJ1-1 | TRBD1 | TRBV7-9
CASSSGTSGSYTF | TGTGCCAGCAGCTCCGGGACTAGCGGGAGTTACACCTTC | - | TRBJ1-2 | - | TRBV9
CASSLAGGGEETQYF | TGTGCCAGCAGCTTGGCTGGGGGCGGGGAAGAGACCCAGTACTTC | - | TRBJ2-5 | - | TRBV5-4
CASSPSGENQPQHF | TGTGCCAGCAGCCCCTCGGGTGAGAATCAGCCCCAGCATTTT | many | TRBJ1-5 | - | TRBV7-2
CASSDRVDYGYTF | TGTGCCTCCTCGGACAGAGTCGACTATGGCTACACCTTC | many | TRBJ1-2 | - | TRBV30
CASSFALGRTGANYGYTF | TGTGCCAGCAGTTTCGCGCTAGGGAGGACAGGAGCTAACTATGGCTACACCTTC | few | TRBJ1-2 | TRBD1 | TRBV12-3/TRBV12-4
CASRGGQINQPQHF | TGTGCCAGCAGAGGAGGACAGATCAATCAGCCCCAGCATTTT | - | TRBJ1-5 | - | TRBV9
CSAHATGTGNIQYF | TGCAGTGCTCACGCTACCGGGACAGGAAACATTCAGTACTTC | few | TRBJ2-4 | TRBD1 | TRBV20-1
CASSLASGGQETQYF | TGTGCCAGCAGCTTAGCTTCGGGCGGCCAAGAGACCCAGTACTTC | many | TRBJ2-5 | - | TRBV7-2
CASSLGVNLNNEKLFF | TGTGCCAGCAGCTTAGGAGTCAATCTAAATAATGAAAAACTGTTTTTT | many | TRBJ1-4 | - | TRBV7-8
CSASHGTANTGELFF | TGCAGTGCTAGTCACGGGACAGCGAACACCGGGGAGCTGTTTTTT | - | TRBJ2-2 | TRBD1 | TRBV20-1
CASSVSGTGIYEQYF | TGTGCCAGCAGTGTCTCCGGGACAGGCATCTACGAGCAGTACTTC | few | TRBJ2-7 | TRBD1 | TRBV28
CARTSGTVQETQYF | TGTGCCCGCACCTCCGGGACAGTTCAAGAGACCCAGTACTTC | many | TRBJ2-5 | TRBD1 | TRBV19
CASSLTGGVNTEAFF | TGTGCCAGCAGTCTGACAGGGGGCGTGAACACTGAAGCTTTCTTT | few | TRBJ1-1 | TRBD1 | TRBV2